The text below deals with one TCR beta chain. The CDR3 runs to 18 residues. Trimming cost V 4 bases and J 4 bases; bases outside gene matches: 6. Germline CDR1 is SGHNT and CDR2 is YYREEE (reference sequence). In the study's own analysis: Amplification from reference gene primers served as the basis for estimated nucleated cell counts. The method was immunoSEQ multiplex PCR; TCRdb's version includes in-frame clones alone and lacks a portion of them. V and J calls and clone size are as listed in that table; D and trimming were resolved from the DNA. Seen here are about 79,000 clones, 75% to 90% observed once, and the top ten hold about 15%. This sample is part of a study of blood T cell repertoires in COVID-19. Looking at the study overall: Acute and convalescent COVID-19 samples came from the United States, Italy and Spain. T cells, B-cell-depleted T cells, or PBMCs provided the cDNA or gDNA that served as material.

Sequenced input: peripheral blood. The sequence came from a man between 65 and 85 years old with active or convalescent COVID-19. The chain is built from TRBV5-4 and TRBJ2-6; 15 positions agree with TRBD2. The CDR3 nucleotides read TGTGCCAGCAGCGCAGGACTAGCGGGAGGGTCAGGGGCCAACGTCCTGACTTTC. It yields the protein CASSAGLAGGSGANVLTF.